This TCR beta chain was recorded in a study of blood T cell repertoires in COVID-19. This clone was seen once. Per the germline V gene, CDR1 is SGHDN and CDR2 is FVKESK. V was clipped by 4 bases and J by 8 bases, with 17 bases between them. There are 14 residues in the CDR3. TCRdb's copy holds only in-frame clones and misses some; the assay was immunoSEQ multiplex PCR. The sample shows over 25,000 clones, around nine tenths of them seen only once. The V gene is TRBV14, the J gene TRBJ1-1; possibly TRBD1 for D (6 bases). The sequencing sample was made of peripheral blood. The origin of this receptor is a human donor with active COVID-19. The donor label of this sample is uncertain. CDR3 in amino acids: CASSLRMDGQEAFF. The DNA for the CDR3 is TGTGCCAGCAGCCTAAGAATGGACGGACAGGAAGCTTTCTTT.